These 9 T cell receptor beta chains came from one sample sequenced in a study of human T cells and chemical hapten exposure. TCRdb itself ran the RACE reads through MiXCR, one entry per CDR3 protein. The sample lists roughly 100,000 distinct CDR3 sequences; 10% to 11% were seen once. The time point here: pre-sensitization, week 0. Treatment given: therapeutic diphenylcyclopropenone sensitization with weekly scalp DPC. The sample consisted of whole blood, taken in connection with sensitization to the hapten diphenylcyclopropenone (DPC). The receptors derive from a woman aged 60-70 years with alopecia areata. Some clones in this sample may be carry-over from other donors' samples.

This clonotype was seen repeatedly, ten times or more. J is TRBJ1-4 and V is TRBV2; D gene unclear. Trimming took 4 bases from V and 1 from J, leaving 10 bases between them. Looked up from germline, CDR1 is SNHLY and CDR2 is FYNNEI. The CDR3 length is 15 residues. CDR3 bases: TGTGCCAGCAGTGCAGGCCGAGGAACTAATGAAAAACTGTTTTTT. This encodes CASSAGRGTNEKLFF.

This clonotype was seen at least ten times. This chain connects TRBV6-2 or TRBV6-3 to TRBJ1-2, with a possible D match to TRBD1 (6 bases). The CDR3 is 15 residues long. Germline CDR1 and CDR2: MNHEY and SVGEGT. V lost 4 bases and J lost 2, with 14 bases in between. The CDR3 protein is CASSFLDRPNYGYTF. The CDR3 DNA reads as TGTGCCAGCAGTTTCCTGGACAGACCGAACTATGGCTACACCTTC.

This clonotype was counted ten times or more. Germline is not matched at one junction end, which may reflect a read error. The chain couples TRBV7-7 to TRBJ1-2; D gene unclear. This CDR3 is built from 14 residues. The germline V gene encodes CDR1 SSHAT and CDR2 FNYEAQ (reference sequence). CDR3 bases: TGTGCTAGCAGCTTAGCGGCCGTAATCTATGGCTACACCTTC. This codes for CASSLAAVIYGYTF.

The V and J genes are TRBV6-6 and TRBJ2-5; unclear D gene. The germline gives CDR1 MNHNY, CDR2 SVGAGI (reference sequence). V shed 2 bases and J shed 2 bases, with 9 bases lying between them. The CDR3 contains 14 residues. CDR3 sequence reads: CASSYESAQETQYF. The CDR3 nucleotides read TGTGCCAGCAGTTACGAGTCAGCACAAGAGACCCAGTACTTC.

V gene TRBV24-1 combines with J gene TRBJ2-5; maybe TRBD1 (5 bases). Germline V gene data show CDR1 as KGHDR and CDR2 as SFDVKD. This CDR3 spans 13 amino acids. V was cut by 3 bases and J by 7 bases, with 11 bases left in between. CDR3 sequence reads: CATSDNWGVTQYF. As DNA, the CDR3 is TGTGCCACCAGTGATAACTGGGGCGTGACCCAGTACTTC.

This clonotype was recorded many times. This chain uses TRBV30 with TRBJ1-5, with D perhaps matching TRBD1 (5 bases). V was clipped by 4 bases and J by 6 bases, with 16 bases between them. CDR1 and CDR2 from the germline V gene are GTSNPN and SVGIG (reference sequence). CDR3 size: 14 residues. CDR3 sequence reads: CAWTRDPAGQPQHF. CDR3 nucleotide sequence: TGTGCCTGGACCCGGGACCCCGCGGGTCAGCCCCAGCATTTT.

This clonotype appeared many times. This chain connects TRBV4-2 to TRBJ2-7; the match to TRBD1 covers 9 bases. This CDR3 has 15 amino acids. V shed 1 base, J shed 9 bases, and the junction held 10 bases outside the gene matches. CDR1 and CDR2 (germline): LGHNA, YNFKEQ. This chain's CDR3 is CASSQGEQGATRQYF. The CDR3 DNA reads as TGTGCCAGCAGCCAAGGAGAACAGGGGGCGACACGGCAGTACTTC.

This clonotype was seen many times. The CDR3 loop reads CASSESGASNQPQHF. CDR3 DNA: TGTGCCAGCAGTGAATCAGGGGCTAGCAATCAGCCCCAGCATTTT. This chain uses TRBV25-1 with TRBJ1-5; D possibly corresponds to TRBD1 (6 bases). This CDR3 is 15 amino acids long. Germline V gene lookup returns CDR1 MGHDK and CDR2 SYGVNS. V shed 1 base and J shed 0 bases, with 7 bases lying between them.

A few counts support this clonotype. J is TRBJ2-5 and V is TRBV19; D unresolved. The CDR3 loop spans 13 amino acids. Trimming pared 5 bases from V and 5 bases from J, leaving 12 bases between. The V gene's germline CDR1 is LNHDA and CDR2 SQIVND (reference sequence). CDR3 protein: CASSQLGRETQYF. The CDR3 DNA is TGTGCCAGTAGTCAACTCGGCCGGGAGACCCAGTACTTC.